This TCR beta chain appears in the sequencing data of a study of T cells after yellow fever vaccination (dated by TCRdb to about 2019). Turning to the overall study: The SMART-Seq v4 Ultra Low Input RNA kit was used to prepare libraries from fractions with low cell numbers. To follow T-cell clones before and after both primary and booster YFV17D yellow fever vaccination, bulk TCR alpha and beta repertoires underwent longitudinal sequencing. Two healthy male donors, one aged 18 to 29 and one aged 30 to 40 years, made up the cohort. Blood was drawn at multiple timepoints before and after primary and secondary immunization, with bulk PBMC replicates and cell subsets isolated. The study at large found these results: A small share of clonotypes was detected in both CD4 and CD8 compartments, with the overlap likely arising from convergent recombination. Computational filtering was required because FACS-sorted repertoires could contain abundant contaminating clonotypes from the bulk population. The study included only two donors, which limits how far the findings can be generalized. Most clones expanded after primary vaccination were re-detected after the booster (almost 97% of CD4 and more than 70% of CD8), suggesting broad memory maintenance. Compared with the primary T-cell response, the secondary T-cell response was faster but weaker, reaching its peak on day 5 rather than on day 15.

Comments on this clonotype: There is no known antigen for this receptor. Within one base of it there is no much larger clone, and no base qualities were kept.

TCR cDNA was synthesized by 5'RACE template switching, which introduced a universal primer site and unique molecular identifiers. cDNA synthesis was primed from both the TCR alpha and TCR beta constant segments. Library amplification involved two PCR steps, and the second step added sample barcodes and sequencing adapters. Sequencing of the libraries was done on either Illumina HiSeq 2500 (2x100 bp) or NovaSeq (2x150 bp). Per the original workflow: MIGEC handled demultiplexing of reads and collapsing into UMI consensus sequences, while MiXCR performed V(D)J alignment. Vaccine-responding clonotypes were defined with edgeR using replicate PBMC samples, requiring FDR below 0.01 and a log2 fold change above 5 up to day 15. Each bulk clonotype received a CD4 or CD8 identity based on whether the sequenced CD4 or CD8 repertoire contained that clonotype at higher abundance. The raw public data were reprocessed by TCRdb itself: fastp quality trimming at Q25, MiXCR clonotype calling, in-frame beta chains only. A single entry per CDR3 protein holds the most common genes and DNA from its merged rows. TCRdb's processing, not the authors', yielded these V and J calls. Within this sample are 610,000 or so distinct CDR3 sequences, with 9% to 15% of them counted one time only. Jointly, the top ten make up 14% to 15% of the sample.

Germline trimming amounts to 5 bases on V and 7 bases on J, with 3 as the count of junction bases outside the gene matches. The CDR3 covers 12 residues, taking in both the cysteine and the phenylalanine. Here the CDR3 DNA is all that survives: 36 bases in frame from base 1. The germline V gene provides CDR1 KGHSH and CDR2 LQKENI. The sample's treatment or condition label, in plain terms: live attenuated yellow fever vaccine strain. At each blood-draw timepoint, two biological replicates of bulk PBMCs were collected. A standard Ficoll-Paque protocol was used to isolate PBMCs from peripheral blood. TriZol was used to extract RNA from bulk PBMCs, CD4 and CD8 fractions, and dextramer-positive and dextramer-negative fractions.

This clonotype was sampled from a man between 25 and 39 years old who received the YFV17D yellow fever vaccine. The chain is made from TRBV18 and TRBJ2-7; TRBD2 agrees with 9 junctional bases. The sequenced sample was PBMCs, obtained on the day of the yellow fever booster vaccination. The DNA sequence is given as TGTGCCAGCTCAAATAGCGGGAGAGAGCAGTACTTC. This translates into CASSNSGREQYF.